This T cell receptor beta chain came from a study of CD8 T cells in ankylosing spondylitis. On this clonotype itself: Its specificity is not known.

General study results and limits: For ankylosing spondylitis blood, a TCR beta motif of several highly homologous variants appeared characteristic. Disease-linked clones were CD8+ and relatively rare in peripheral blood. Past studies reported some motif variants in reactive arthritis synovial fluid and blood. Disease-linked clones reportedly showed significant enrichment in matched ankylosing spondylitis synovial fluid.

The germline V and J ends were trimmed by 4 bases and 3 bases, with 10 bases remaining between them. The CDR3 has 13 amino acids. The V gene's germline CDR1 is ENHRY and CDR2 SYGVKD. In TCRdb, the 5' RACE reads were re-called with MiXCR into one record per CDR3 protein. The table records 200,000 to 250,000 distinct CDR3 sequences, roughly 10% of them present only once. Source material: blood, either unsorted or a sorted T cell fraction (not recorded which). This rearrangement joins TRBV10-3 to TRBJ2-7; TRBD1 might be the D (6 bases). The sequence was collected from a male donor with ankylosing spondylitis or in good health (not recorded which). CDR3 region: CAISAQGYYEQYF. The CDR3 DNA is TGTGCCATCAGTGCGCAGGGGTACTACGAGCAGTACTTC.